The 11 T cell receptor beta chains below all came from one sample that was sequenced in a study of blood T cell repertoires in COVID-19. This table comes from immunoSEQ multiplex PCR, and its TCRdb copy is limited to in-frame clones, with some not included. The profile shows about 200,000 clones, approximately 90% of them singletons. The specimen sequenced was peripheral blood. The receptors originated from a man between 25 and 39 years old who had recovered from COVID-19.

V is TRBV29-1 and J is TRBJ1-3; D gene uncertain. Germline lookup yields CDR1 SQVTM and CDR2 ANQGSEA. The V gene lost 5 bases and the J gene lost 0 bases, with 20 bases spanning the gap. There are 17 residues in the CDR3. DNA for the CDR3: TGCAGCGTTTCAGGCTATGGTGTCTCGAGCTCTGGAAACACCATATATTTT. As protein: CSVSGYGVSSSGNTIYF.

This clone appeared a few times. The chain links TRBV12-3 or TRBV12-4 to TRBJ2-3; no definite D call. CDR3 length: 12 amino acids. V was cut by 3 bases and J by 3 bases, with 4 bases left in between. The CDR3 region is CASSFQTDTQYF. The CDR3 bases are TGTGCCAGCAGTTTTCAAACAGATACGCAGTATTTT.

V usage is TRBV12-2 and J usage is TRBJ1-5; the D call of TRBD1 is as the table states it, not checked on the DNA. TRBV12-2 constitutes a pseudogene. The CDR3 is 18 residues long. The CDR3 sequence: CASRLADRGHVGNQPQHF. Here the CDR3 DNA reads TGTGCAAGTCGCTTAGCGGACAGGGGTCATGTAGGGAATCAGCCCCAGCATTTT.

This clone came up once. The J gene is TRBJ1-1, the V gene TRBV10-1; D gene unclear. Germline V CDR1 and CDR2: WNHNN, SYGVQD (reference sequence). The CDR3 is 11 amino acids. The V gene lost 5 bases and the J gene lost 4 bases, with 5 bases spanning the gap. The CDR3 DNA is TGCGCCAGCAGTTCCTTCACTGAAGCTTTCTTT. This gives the protein CASSSFTEAFF.

This chain connects TRBV6-5 to TRBJ2-7; 8 bases match TRBD1. With 6 bases clipped from V and 2 bases from J, the junction kept 6 bases outside the gene matches. Germline V lookup: CDR1 MNHEY, CDR2 SVGAGI. The CDR3 has 14 amino acids. The CDR3 here is CASSFQDRAYEQYF. The CDR3 coding sequence is TGTGCCAGCAGCTTCCAGGACAGGGCCTACGAGCAGTACTTC.

This chain uses TRBV5-1 with TRBJ2-7; TRBD2 aligns across 8 bases. This CDR3 region has 19 residues. V shed 3 bases, J shed 2 bases, and the junction held 19 bases outside the gene matches. From germline, CDR1 is SGHRS and CDR2 YFSETQ. DNA for the CDR3: TGCGCCAGCAGCTCCTACTCTGGACTAGCAGCCTTCATCACCTACGAGCAGTACTTC. As protein: CASSSYSGLAAFITYEQYF.

This chain uses TRBV5-1 with TRBJ1-4; D is undetermined. The CDR3 length is 15 residues. Germline V lookup: CDR1 SGHRS, CDR2 YFSETQ. Trimming took 6 bases from V and 2 from J, leaving 14 bases between them. The CDR3 DNA reads as TGCGCCAGCACACCACTGGGCAAGACTAATGAAAAACTGTTTTTT. Amino acid sequence: CASTPLGKTNEKLFF.

The J gene is TRBJ2-5, the V gene TRBV5-8; 9 bases align to TRBD2. The CDR3 runs 16 residues. CDR1 and CDR2 (germline): SGHTS, YDEGEE. Trimming took 4 bases from V and 0 from J; bases not matched to a gene: 7. CDR3 nucleotides: TGTGCCAGCAGCGTGGGTGCGGGGGGGTACCAAGAGACCCAGTACTTC. The encoded protein is CASSVGAGGYQETQYF.

This clone was detected only a few times. The genes are TRBV3-1 (or the pseudogene TRBV3-2) and TRBJ1-4; 9 nucleotides align to TRBD1. The V gene's germline CDR1 is LGHDT and CDR2 YNNKEL (reference sequence). Trimming removed 4 bases from V and 3 bases from J; junction bases left unmatched: 3. The CDR3 totals 15 residues. CDR3 DNA: TGTGCCAGCAGCCCCCGGACAGGGGCTAATGAAAAACTGTTTTTT. Translation gives CASSPRTGANEKLFF.

The rearrangement uses TRBV7-2 and TRBJ1-2; TRBD1 agrees at 9 bases. V was clipped by 1 base and J by 6 bases; unmatched bases: 9. The germline V gene encodes CDR1 SGHTA and CDR2 FQGNSA. This CDR3 has 16 amino acids. CDR3 nucleotide sequence: TGTGCCAGCAGCTTAGAAGGGTTTAGACAGGGGGATGGCTACACCTTC. It codes for CASSLEGFRQGDGYTF.

The J gene is TRBJ2-2, the V gene TRBV19, with 10 bases aligning to TRBD2. CDR1 and CDR2 from the germline V gene are LNHDA and SQIVND (reference sequence). The CDR3 is made up of 16 amino acids. V was clipped by 5 bases and J by 3 bases; unmatched bases: 6. For the CDR3, the DNA is TGTGCCAGTAGTTTCCAGGGACTAGCGTACACCGGGGAGCTGTTTTTT. Protein: CASSFQGLAYTGELFF.